The sequence of this T cell receptor beta chain was determined in a study of blood T cell repertoires in COVID-19. In germline, CDR1 is MNHEY, CDR2 SVGAGI. Trimming took off 4 bases at V and 5 bases at J, with 20 bases between the two ends. The CDR3 loop spans 16 amino acids. The sample holds a few counts of this clone. TCRdb keeps only in-frame clones here, not all; method: immunoSEQ multiplex PCR. This table holds around 150,000 clones, more than 60% found once. Sequenced: peripheral blood. The rearrangement uses TRBV6-5 and TRBJ1-2; D not resolved. This sequence originates from a woman aged 50 to 65 with active or convalescent COVID-19. The CDR3 loop reads CASSSWEVLGPYGYTF. The CDR3 nucleotides are TGTGCCAGCAGTTCTTGGGAGGTCCTTGGACCGTATGGCTACACCTTC.